This TCR beta chain was found in a study of Ad26.COV2.S vaccination and SARS-CoV-2 variants. Study-wide context: Ad26.COV2.S given intramuscularly, once or twice 56 days apart. Overall study findings and caveats: Total T cell responses, in the TCR breadth and depth analyses, may have been underestimated. Vaccine recipients surpassed placebo recipients in spike-specific TCR breadth. Post-vaccination spike-specific CD8+ and CD4+ T cell responses reportedly had substantial breadth.

With regard to this clone: The antigen is unknown.

Trimming pared 8 bases from V and 1 base from J, leaving 23 bases between. Germline V gives CDR1 SGHAT, CDR2 FQNNGV. CDR3 size: 17 residues. Measured with immunoSEQ multiplex PCR; TCRdb has only the in-frame clones, and not every one. The repertoire includes about 350,000 clones, 86% of them detected once, and roughly 10% sits in the top ten. Treatment noted: about 20 received Ad26.COV2.S at low or high dose, single or two shots; 5 received placebo; per-sample allocation not given. Day 63 after the first injection of vaccine or placebo was the sampling time. Here the sequenced sample was peripheral blood, taken in a trial of Ad26.COV2.S vaccine versus placebo. The V call is TRBV11-2, the J call TRBJ2-5; tentative D call: TRBD1 (6 bases). The sequence came from a person between 18 and 59 years old who received the Ad26.COV2.S COVID-19 vaccine or a placebo. Here the CDR3 DNA reads TGTGCCAGCCTGCTTTTGGCCGGACAGCCCTTCCAAGAGACCCAGTACTTC. Its translation is CASLLLAGQPFQETQYF. The complete variable domain, with remaining parts taken from reference TRBV11-2 and TRBJ2-5, reads EAGVAQSPRYKIIEKRQSVAFWCNPISGHATLYWYQQILGQGPKLLIQFQNNGVVDDSQLPKDRFSAERLKGVDSTLKIQPAKLEDSAVYLCASLLLAGQPFQETQYFGPGTRLLVL.